The rows below give T cell receptor beta chains drawn from one sample of a study of control samples from healthy donors and cancer patients. Produced via immunoSEQ multiplex PCR; TCRdb's table is partial and in-frame only. The sample has around 95,000 clones, over 80% seen once; the top ten hold roughly 19%. Sequenced sample: blood. These receptors all stem from a man aged 30 to 45 in good health. CDR3s include the opening cysteine and the closing phenylalanine or tryptophan. Each record gives: clone size, J gene, D gene, V gene, CDR3 DNA, CDR3 protein. D genes are given only for firm matches. Size tells how often a clone was seen (once, few, many) or the class of an expanded clone, and some rows leave it out.

clone_size: NA
j_call: TRBJ1-1
d_call: TRBD1
v_call: TRBV11-1
cdr3_nt: TGTGCCAGCAGCTTAGGTTGGACAGGGAACACTGAAGCTTTCTTT
cdr3_aa: CASSLGWTGNTEAFF

clone_size: NA
j_call: TRBJ1-5
d_call: TRBD1
v_call: TRBV28
cdr3_nt: TGTGCCAGCAGTTTTGGACAGGCTAATCAGCCCCAGCATTTT
cdr3_aa: CASSFGQANQPQHF

clone_size: NA
j_call: TRBJ1-4
d_call: TRBD1
v_call: TRBV30
cdr3_nt: TGTGCCTGGAGTGTTGACAGGGATAAAAAACTGTTTTTT
cdr3_aa: CAWSVDRDKKLFF

clone_size: once
j_call: TRBJ2-3
d_call: TRBD2
v_call: TRBV27
cdr3_nt: TGTGCCAGCAGTTTAAGGGCACTAGCGGGGGGGTTCACAGATACGCAGTATTTT
cdr3_aa: CASSLRALAGGFTDTQYF

clone_size: medium-sized
j_call: TRBJ1-1
d_call: NA
v_call: TRBV19
cdr3_nt: TGTGCCAGTAGTATAGTACAGGACACTGAAGCTTTCTTT
cdr3_aa: CASSIVQDTEAFF

clone_size: NA
j_call: TRBJ2-5
d_call: TRBD2
v_call: TRBV5-1
cdr3_nt: TGCGCCAGCAGCTCCGGGGGGGTGGAGACCCAGTACTTC
cdr3_aa: CASSSGGVETQYF

clone_size: NA
j_call: TRBJ1-2
d_call: NA
v_call: TRBV6-2/TRBV6-3
cdr3_nt: TGTGCCAGCAGCCCCGCGGGGCGAGGGGCAGACGAATATGGCTACACCTTC
cdr3_aa: CASSPAGRGADEYGYTF

clone_size: NA
j_call: TRBJ2-1
d_call: NA
v_call: TRBV18
cdr3_nt: TGTGCCAGCTCACCTCTCCGCGGGGCTCATGAGCAGTTCTTC
cdr3_aa: CASSPLRGAHEQFF

clone_size: NA
j_call: TRBJ2-5
d_call: NA
v_call: TRBV13
cdr3_nt: TGTGCCAGCAGCGTGAACTCCCAAGAGACCCAGTACTTC
cdr3_aa: CASSVNSQETQYF

clone_size: NA
j_call: TRBJ1-1
d_call: TRBD1
v_call: TRBV7-9
cdr3_nt: TGTGCCAGCCGGACAGGGGGCACTGAAGCTTTCTTT
cdr3_aa: CASRTGGTEAFF

clone_size: NA
j_call: TRBJ2-2
d_call: NA
v_call: TRBV10-3
cdr3_nt: TGTGCCATCAGTGGGCGGCAGGGGGGGAACACCGGGGAGCTGTTTTTT
cdr3_aa: CAISGRQGGNTGELFF

clone_size: NA
j_call: TRBJ1-6
d_call: NA
v_call: TRBV2
cdr3_nt: TGTGCCAGCAGTGAAAGGGGCAGTCTTTCACCCCTCCACTTT
cdr3_aa: CASSERGSLSPLHF

clone_size: few
j_call: TRBJ1-1
d_call: TRBD1
v_call: TRBV30
cdr3_nt: TGTGCCTGGAATCCTAGGGGGACAGGGGTGAACACTGAAGCTTTCTTT
cdr3_aa: CAWNPRGTGVNTEAFF

clone_size: few
j_call: TRBJ2-7
d_call: NA
v_call: TRBV30
cdr3_nt: TGTGCCTGGGGTAGTTTGTACGAGCAGTACTTC
cdr3_aa: CAWGSLYEQYF

clone_size: few
j_call: TRBJ2-1
d_call: NA
v_call: TRBV5-1
cdr3_nt: TGCGCCAGCAGCTTATCAGGGTCGTGGAATGAGCAGTTCTTC
cdr3_aa: CASSLSGSWNEQFF

clone_size: NA
j_call: TRBJ1-5
d_call: NA
v_call: TRBV27
cdr3_nt: TGTGCCAGCAGTTTAAAGGGGTGGGGCAATCAGCCCCAGCATTTT
cdr3_aa: CASSLKGWGNQPQHF

clone_size: NA
j_call: TRBJ2-1
d_call: NA
v_call: TRBV7-3
cdr3_nt: TGTGCCAGCAGCTTAAACCGGGACATACACAATGAGCAGTTCTTC
cdr3_aa: CASSLNRDIHNEQFF

clone_size: NA
j_call: TRBJ1-5
d_call: NA
v_call: TRBV6-5
cdr3_nt: TGTGCCACCTATGGGGGGGAAGATCAGCCCCAGCATTTT
cdr3_aa: CATYGGEDQPQHF

clone_size: NA
j_call: TRBJ1-2
d_call: NA
v_call: TRBV27
cdr3_nt: TGTGCCAGCAGTCATTTACAGGGCCCGTATGGCTACACCTTC
cdr3_aa: CASSHLQGPYGYTF

clone_size: few
j_call: TRBJ1-6
d_call: TRBD1
v_call: TRBV6-1
cdr3_nt: TGTGCCAGCAGTGAAAAGCCCGGGACAGGGGAGTCACCCCTCCACTTT
cdr3_aa: CASSEKPGTGESPLHF

clone_size: NA
j_call: TRBJ1-1
d_call: NA
v_call: TRBV5-6
cdr3_nt: TGTGCCAGCAGCTTGGTAGGCAGGGTAAATGAAGCTTTCTTT
cdr3_aa: CASSLVGRVNEAFF

clone_size: NA
j_call: TRBJ1-2
d_call: TRBD1
v_call: TRBV10-3
cdr3_nt: TGTGCCATCAGTGAGCCGGGACAGGATAACTATGGCTACACCTTC
cdr3_aa: CAISEPGQDNYGYTF

clone_size: NA
j_call: TRBJ2-3
d_call: TRBD1
v_call: TRBV7-8
cdr3_nt: TGTGCCAGCAGCTTAGGGGGCGGGCAGGGGGTGACAGATACGCAGTATTTT
cdr3_aa: CASSLGGGQGVTDTQYF

clone_size: NA
j_call: TRBJ2-7
d_call: NA
v_call: TRBV5-1
cdr3_nt: TGCGCCAGCAGCCGCGGGACGGGCACCTACGAGCAGTACTTC
cdr3_aa: CASSRGTGTYEQYF

clone_size: NA
j_call: TRBJ2-3
d_call: NA
v_call: TRBV19
cdr3_nt: TGTGCCAGTAGTATTACAGATACGCAGTATTTT
cdr3_aa: CASSITDTQYF

clone_size: few
j_call: TRBJ1-3
d_call: TRBD1
v_call: TRBV6-6
cdr3_nt: TGTGCCAGCAGTTTACAGGGGCGATACTCTGGAAACACCATATATTTT
cdr3_aa: CASSLQGRYSGNTIYF